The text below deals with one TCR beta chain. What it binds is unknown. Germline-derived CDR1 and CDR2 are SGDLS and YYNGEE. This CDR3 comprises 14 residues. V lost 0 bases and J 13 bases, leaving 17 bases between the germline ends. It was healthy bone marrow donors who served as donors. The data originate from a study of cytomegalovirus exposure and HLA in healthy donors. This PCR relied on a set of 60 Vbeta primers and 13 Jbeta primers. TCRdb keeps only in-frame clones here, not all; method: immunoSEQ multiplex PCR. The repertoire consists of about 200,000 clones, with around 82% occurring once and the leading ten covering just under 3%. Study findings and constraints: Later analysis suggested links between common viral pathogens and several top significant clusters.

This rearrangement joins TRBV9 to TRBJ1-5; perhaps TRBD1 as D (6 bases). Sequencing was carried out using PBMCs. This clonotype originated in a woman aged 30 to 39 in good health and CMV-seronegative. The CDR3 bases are TGTGCCAGCAGCGTAGGAGTTGGGGGCGGCTCTCAGCATTTT. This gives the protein CASSVGVGGGSQHF.